The present TCR beta chain was sequenced within a study of blood T cell repertoires in COVID-19. About the study: From the United States, Italy and Spain came samples of acute and convalescent COVID-19. Sources were T cells, B-cell-depleted T cells, or PBMCs; the material itself was cDNA or gDNA.

TCRdb's table, derived via immunoSEQ multiplex PCR, lists solely in-frame clones and lacks some. Of 300,000 or so clones in the sample, approximately 86% were seen once. The CDR3 covers 14 residues. Germline V gene sequence: CDR1 SGHRS, CDR2 YFSETQ. V shed 4 bases and J 8 bases; nucleotides not matched to a gene: 7. The V and J genes are TRBV5-1 and TRBJ1-4, with 8 nucleotides matching TRBD1. The specimen sequenced was peripheral blood. The origin of this receptor is a woman in her fifties or sixties with active or convalescent COVID-19. The CDR3 region is CASSGGQGGEKLFF. The CDR3 DNA reads TGCGCCAGCAGCGGAGGACAGGGTGGAGAAAAACTGTTTTTT.